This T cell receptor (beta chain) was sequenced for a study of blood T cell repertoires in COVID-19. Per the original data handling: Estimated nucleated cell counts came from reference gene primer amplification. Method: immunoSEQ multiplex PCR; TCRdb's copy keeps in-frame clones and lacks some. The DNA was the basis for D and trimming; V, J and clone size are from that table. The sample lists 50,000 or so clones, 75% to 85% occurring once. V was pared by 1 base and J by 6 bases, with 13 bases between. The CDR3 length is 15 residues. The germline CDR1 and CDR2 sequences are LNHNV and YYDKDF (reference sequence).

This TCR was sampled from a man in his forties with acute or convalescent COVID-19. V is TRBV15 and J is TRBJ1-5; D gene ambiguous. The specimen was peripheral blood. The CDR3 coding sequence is TGTGCCACCAGCAGAGCCGCAGGATATGGTCAGCCCCAGCATTTT. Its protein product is CATSRAAGYGQPQHF.